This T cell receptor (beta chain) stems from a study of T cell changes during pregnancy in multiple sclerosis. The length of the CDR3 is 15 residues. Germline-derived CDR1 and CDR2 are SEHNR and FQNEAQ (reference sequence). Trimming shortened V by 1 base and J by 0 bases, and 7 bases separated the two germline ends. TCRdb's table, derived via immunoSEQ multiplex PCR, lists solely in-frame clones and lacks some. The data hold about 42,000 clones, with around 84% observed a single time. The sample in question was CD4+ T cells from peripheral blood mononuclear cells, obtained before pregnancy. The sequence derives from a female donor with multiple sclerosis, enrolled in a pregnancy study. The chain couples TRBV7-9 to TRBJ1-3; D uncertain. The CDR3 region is CASSLGLNSGNTIYF. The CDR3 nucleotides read TGTGCCAGCAGCTTAGGTCTAAACTCTGGAAACACCATATATTTT.